This T cell receptor (beta chain) appears in the sequencing data of a study of blood T cell repertoires in COVID-19 (dated by TCRdb to the early 2020s). General notes on the study: Samples covering the acute and convalescent phases of COVID-19 were provided by collaborators in the United States, Italy and Spain. A freely available public database, intended as a resource for researchers studying the immune response to SARS-CoV-2, is where the repertoires were released. The samples were drawn from the first 160 participants of the ongoing ImmuneRACE study and from more than 1,000 subjects provided by 6 global collaborators. The material from the prospective study consisted of cDNA or gDNA derived from T cells, B-cell-depleted T cells, or PBMCs. HLA class I and class II types, where available, came from metadata supplied by the sample provider rather than from assay-based typing. Nearly every sample came with metadata listing a de-identified subject ID, COVID-19 status, age in years and sex. The dataset comprised deeply sampled blood TCRbeta repertoires from subjects exposed to, actively infected with, or recovered from COVID-19.

Each collaborating institution followed its own protocols to collect whole blood in K2EDTA tubes. For TCRbeta analysis, collaborator samples were shipped as frozen whole blood, as isolated PBMCs, or as DNA extracted from either sample type. The paper as a whole reports these results and caveats: Clinical and demographic metadata were provided uncurated, with the amount varying by source and participant.

TCRbeta CDR3 regions were amplified from genomic DNA using the immunoSEQ Assay, a bias-controlled multiplex PCR. On the study's bioinformatics: The number of nucleated cells in each sample was estimated by amplification of reference gene primers within the assay. Sequence reads were collapsed and filtered to measure the absolute abundance of every unique TCRbeta CDR3 rearrangement. For each sample, productive Simpson clonality was calculated as the square root of Simpson's diversity index over productive rearrangements. TCRdb's version of the immuneACCESS table is confined to in-frame rearrangements and falls short of the full clone set. An unresolved V gene accounts for under half of the shortfall where checked; the remainder is of unknown origin. The V and J calls and clone size come from that table; D and trimming were worked out from the DNA. In this sample the table shows around 170,000 clones, approximately 79% of which occur a single time. The top ten constitute 2.5% to 3% of the sample.

Comments on this clone: What this receptor recognizes is not known. The record has no base qualities; no much larger clone is one base away.

Sequencing was performed on peripheral blood. This TCR came from a woman of 80 years or more with acute or convalescent COVID-19.

CDR3 sequence: CASSQAGGSGNTIYF. In nucleotide form, the sequence is TGCGCCAGCAGCCAAGCAGGGGGCTCTGGAAACACCATATATTTT. The chain joins TRBV4-3 to TRBJ1-3, and 7 junction bases match TRBD1. V trim: 1 base; J trim: 0 bases; unmatched bases: 0. From its cysteine to its phenylalanine, the CDR3 spans 15 amino acids. Just the 45-base CDR3 DNA is kept, in frame starting at base 1. Per the germline V gene, LGHNA is the CDR1 and YSLEER is the CDR2.